This T cell receptor beta chain was documented in a study of blood T cell repertoires in COVID-19. In the study overall: Specimens from acute and convalescent COVID-19 originated in the United States, Italy and Spain.

The CDR3 is 14 residues long. J lost 2 bases, V lost 5 bases, and 4 bases had no gene match. CDR1 SGHNT and CDR2 YYREEE come from the germline V gene (reference sequence). The data were produced by immunoSEQ multiplex PCR, yet TCRdb's version contains in-frame clones alone and is incomplete. The table includes roughly 360,000 clones, over 75% detected once. What the recovered Cohort 3 donors had was two negative PCRs, clearance, or symptom resolution. V usage is TRBV5-4 and J usage is TRBJ2-3; 8 nucleotides match TRBD1. This TCR derives from a man aged 30 to 45 who had recovered from COVID-19. Specimen: PBMCs or T cells enriched from blood (not recorded which). The CDR3 bases are TGTGCCAGCAGTCAGGGACAGGTCACAGATACGCAGTATTTT. Translating gives CASSQGQVTDTQYF.